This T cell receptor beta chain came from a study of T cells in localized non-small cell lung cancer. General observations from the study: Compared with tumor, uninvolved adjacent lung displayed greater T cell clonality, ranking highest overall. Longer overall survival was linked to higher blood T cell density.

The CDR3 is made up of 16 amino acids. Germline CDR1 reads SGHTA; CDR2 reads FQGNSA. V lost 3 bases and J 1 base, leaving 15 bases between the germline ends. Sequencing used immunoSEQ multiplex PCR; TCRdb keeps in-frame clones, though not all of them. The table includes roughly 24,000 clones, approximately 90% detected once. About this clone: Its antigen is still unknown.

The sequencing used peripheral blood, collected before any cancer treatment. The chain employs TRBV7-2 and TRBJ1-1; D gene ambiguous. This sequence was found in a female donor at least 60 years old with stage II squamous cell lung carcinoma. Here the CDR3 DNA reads TGTGCCAGCAGCTTGCCATCCGGGGAAGGGAACACTGAAGCTTTCTTT. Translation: CASSLPSGEGNTEAFF.